The rows below give T cell receptor beta chains drawn from one sample of a study of blood T cell repertoires in COVID-19. The data were produced by immunoSEQ multiplex PCR, yet TCRdb's version contains in-frame clones alone and is incomplete. This table holds about 270,000 clones, approximately 84% found once. Specimen: peripheral blood. The receptor source for this set is a human donor with COVID-19, enrolled during active disease. The donor label of this sample is uncertain. The CDR3 runs from the conserved cysteine through the conserved F or W. The D gene is left open where the match is weak.

j_call,d_call,v_call,cdr3_aa
TRBJ2-3,-,TRBV2,CASSELVTPKTDTQYF
TRBJ1-1,-,TRBV3-1/TRBV3-2,CASKKSPGTEAFF
TRBJ2-1,-,TRBV3-1/TRBV3-2,CASSQERGGVAYNEQFF
TRBJ2-7,TRBD2,TRBV27,CASSLLLAGASYEQYF
TRBJ1-1,-,TRBV19,CASSYQNTEAFF
TRBJ2-7,TRBD1,TRBV18,CASSPGQGTYEQYF
TRBJ2-7,TRBD2,TRBV6-5,CASSYHREGEQYF
TRBJ2-7,TRBD1,TRBV6-4,CASIFERGVTGTGIYEQYF
TRBJ2-2,TRBD2,TRBV28,CASIRGGSNTGELFF
TRBJ1-4,TRBD1,TRBV5-6,CASSSLGQGNEKLFF
TRBJ1-1,-,TRBV24-1,CATSDLGEAFF
TRBJ1-2,-,TRBV6-1,CASSDPGQGTYGYTF
TRBJ2-6,-,TRBV13,CASSLERVSGANVLTF
TRBJ2-2,-,TRBV9,CASSVAWTGRGAGELFF
TRBJ2-7,TRBD2,TRBV7-9,CASSSLAGGTYEQYF
TRBJ2-3,TRBD2,TRBV11-2,CASSQLGGTTDTQYF
TRBJ2-3,-,TRBV5-1,CASSLASRDSTDTQYF
TRBJ1-4,-,TRBV18,CASSPRRLVEKLFF